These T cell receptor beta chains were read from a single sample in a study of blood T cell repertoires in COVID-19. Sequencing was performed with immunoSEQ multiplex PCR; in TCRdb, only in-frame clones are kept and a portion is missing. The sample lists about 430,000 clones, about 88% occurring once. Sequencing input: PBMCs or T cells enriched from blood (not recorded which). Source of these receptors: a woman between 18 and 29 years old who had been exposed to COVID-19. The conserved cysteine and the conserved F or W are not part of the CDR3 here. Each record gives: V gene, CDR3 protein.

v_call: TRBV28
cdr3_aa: ASSPNRGQRSYEQY

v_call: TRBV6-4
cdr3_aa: ASSDSLAGGQY

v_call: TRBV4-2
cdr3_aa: ASSLSSGTGTDTQY

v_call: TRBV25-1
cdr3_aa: ASSVSAEAF

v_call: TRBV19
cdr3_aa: ASSNKGLVYQPQH

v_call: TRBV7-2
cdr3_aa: ASSWNRGTNYGYT

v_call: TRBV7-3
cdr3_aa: ASSTQLTSGGYNEQF

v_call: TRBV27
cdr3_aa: ASSYRSTQY

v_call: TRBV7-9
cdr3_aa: ASSPQGGEQF

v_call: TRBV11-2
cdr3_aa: ASSGRSSGNTIY

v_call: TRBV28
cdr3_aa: ASALRGGGAPEQF

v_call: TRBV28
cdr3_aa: ASSSRTLAGSQH

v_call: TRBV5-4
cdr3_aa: ASSFSGFADTQY

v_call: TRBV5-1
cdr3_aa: ASSLWTAYGYT

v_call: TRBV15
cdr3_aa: ATSPRAGGGYEQY

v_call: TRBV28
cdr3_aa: ASRTSMVSDTQY

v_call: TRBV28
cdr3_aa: ASSPGTSVTSTDTQY

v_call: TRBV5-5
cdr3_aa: ASSLMMTDLNSPLH

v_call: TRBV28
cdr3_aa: ASTTGGTGNTIY

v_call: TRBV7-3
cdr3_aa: ASSLRGGTSGGNNEQF

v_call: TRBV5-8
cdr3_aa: ASSTTGGNTEAF

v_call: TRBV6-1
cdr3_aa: ASSEGQTVYEQY

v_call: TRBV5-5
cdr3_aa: ASSSGTGGSSPLH

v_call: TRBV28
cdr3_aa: ASSFIHTNTEAF

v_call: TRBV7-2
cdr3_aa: ASSPPGQDFQETQY

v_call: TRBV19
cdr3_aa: ASRVGGAEKLF

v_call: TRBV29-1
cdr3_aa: SVSGGFQETQY

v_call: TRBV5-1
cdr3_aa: ASSLEAGLSYEQY

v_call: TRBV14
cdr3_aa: ASSHWDRVIYEQY

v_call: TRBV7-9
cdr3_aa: ASSSSISYEQY

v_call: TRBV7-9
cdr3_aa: ASSPSGWEETQY